The T cell receptor (beta chain) described here comes from a study of blood T cells in healthy people across ages. The germline CDR1 and CDR2 sequences are MNHEY and SVGAGI. V was cut by 7 bases and J by 1 base, with 16 bases left in between. The length of the CDR3 is 15 residues. For the second PCR, which ran for about 7 to 11 cycles, a sample-barcoded 5' primer and a J-beta primer mix were used. TCRdb reprocessed the 5' RACE reads with MiXCR, giving one entry per CDR3 protein. The table shows over 1.5 million distinct CDR3 sequences, with roughly 49% occurring only once. Specimen: blood. This TCR came from a woman aged 40 to 50 in good health. J is TRBJ1-2 and V is TRBV6-5; possibly TRBD1 for D (5 bases). The CDR3 reads CASTTDRSLNYGYTF. The CDR3 DNA reads TGTGCCAGCACCACCGACAGATCCCTTAACTATGGCTACACCTTC.